Below, 20 T cell receptor beta chains from the same sample are listed, as sequenced in a study of identical twins. From the 5' RACE reads, TCRdb called clonotypes with MiXCR, one entry per CDR3 protein. This sample has some 590,000 distinct CDR3 sequences, with roughly 9.5% found just once. These data were also reused for a study on yellow fever vaccine responses in identical twins.

Sequencing was carried out using PBMCs. These receptors originate from a woman aged 18 to 35 in good health.

Many counts were recorded for this clonotype. The V and J genes are TRBV20-1 and TRBJ2-5; D possibly uses TRBD1 or TRBD2 (5 bases each). The germline V gene has CDR1 DFQATT and CDR2 SNEGSKA (reference sequence). The V gene lost 3 bases and the J gene lost 3 bases, with 14 bases spanning the gap. The CDR3 spans 14 residues. The CDR3 here is CSASRDPREETQYF. As DNA, the CDR3 is TGCAGTGCTAGTAGGGACCCCAGAGAAGAGACCCAGTACTTC.

This clonotype was counted between two and nine times. The V and J genes are TRBV3-1 and TRBJ2-7; TRBD1 matches at 7 bases. The J segment lost 2 bases and the V segment lost 4 bases, leaving 17 bases of the junction unmatched. CDR3 size: 18 residues. Germline lookup yields CDR1 LGHDT and CDR2 YNNKEL (reference sequence). CDR3 sequence (DNA): TGTGCCAGCAGCCCCCGGGACAGCAAGCCTTTTGGAGCCTACGAGCAGTACTTC. Amino acids: CASSPRDSKPFGAYEQYF.

This sequence joins TRBV29-1 and TRBJ2-3; D gene unclear. The V end was cut by 6 bases, the J end by 2 bases, with 12 bases between. This CDR3 is built from 13 residues. CDR1 and CDR2 (germline): SQVTM, ANQGSEA. CDR3: CSVHLHNTDTQYF. The CDR3 nucleotides are TGCAGCGTCCACCTGCACAACACAGATACGCAGTATTTT.

V and J are TRBV20-1 and TRBJ2-3, with 11 bases that match TRBD2. CDR3 length: 15 amino acids. J was trimmed by 3 bases and V by 3 bases; bases with no gene match: 5. Germline CDR1 reads DFQATT; CDR2 reads SNEGSKA (reference sequence). The chain's CDR3 is CSARGGTSGTDTQYF. CDR3 bases: TGCAGTGCTAGGGGGGGGACTAGCGGAACAGATACGCAGTATTTT.

This chain links TRBV7-2 with TRBJ2-7, with TRBD2 matching 12 bases. Germline lookup yields CDR1 SGHTA and CDR2 FQGNSA. The CDR3 loop spans 14 amino acids. Trimming removed 1 base from V and 12 bases from J; junction bases left unmatched: 7. The CDR3 spells CASSLGTSGGPWYF. The CDR3 bases are TGTGCCAGCAGCTTAGGAACTAGCGGGGGGCCGTGGTACTTC. Supplemented by reference TRBV7-2 and TRBJ2-7, the full variable domain reads GAGVSQSPSNKVTEKGKDVELRCDPISGHTALYWYRQSLGQGLEFLIYFQGNSAPDKSGLPSDRFSAERTGGSVSTLTIQRTQQEDSAVYLCASSLGTSGGPWYFGPGTRLTVT.

The chain uses TRBV29-1 and TRBJ2-2, with unresolved D. The length of the CDR3 is 14 residues. The ends were cut back, 7 bases at V and 0 bases at J, with 12 bases in the middle. From germline, CDR1 is SQVTM and CDR2 ANQGSEA. The CDR3 DNA reads as TGCAGCGCCCGGCCTCCCGCGAACACCGGGGAGCTGTTTTTT. This translates into CSARPPANTGELFF.

This clonotype was recorded a few times. This chain links TRBV4-3 with TRBJ2-4; 7 bases are a match to TRBD1. This CDR3 has 14 amino acids. The V segment lost 4 bases and the J segment 3 bases; nucleotides outside the gene matches: 3. Germline V gene lookup returns CDR1 LGHNA and CDR2 YSLEER. As DNA, the CDR3 is TGCGCCAGCAGCCCCGGGACAGACAAAAACATTCAGTACTTC. It encodes CASSPGTDKNIQYF.

In this sample, this clonotype turned up many times. This chain joins TRBV7-2 and TRBJ2-7; D is ambiguous. The CDR3 totals 11 residues. Trimming removed 5 bases at V and 4 bases at J, with 6 bases between. CDR1 SGHTA and CDR2 FQGNSA come from the germline V gene. The CDR3 loop is CASSRQYEQYF. CDR3 DNA: TGTGCCAGCAGCAGACAATACGAGCAGTACTTC.

The chain recombines TRBV2 with TRBJ2-1, with D hard to call. V was trimmed by 1 base and J by 8 bases, leaving 6 bases between them. This CDR3 comprises 12 residues. The germline V gene has CDR1 SNHLY and CDR2 FYNNEI. The CDR3 coding sequence is TGTGCCAGCAGTGAAGTTAAACATGAGCAGTTCTTC. This translates into CASSEVKHEQFF.

This clonotype was seen ten or more times. CDR3 protein: CSVGHANEQFF. The DNA for the CDR3 is TGCAGCGTTGGACATGCAAATGAGCAGTTCTTC. The chain uses TRBV29-1 and TRBJ2-1; D not resolved. V dropped 4 bases and J dropped 7 bases, with 8 bases sitting between them. The CDR3 is 11 amino acids. CDR1 and CDR2 (germline): SQVTM, ANQGSEA.

CDR3 residues: CASSVSYYEQFF. The CDR3 DNA reads as TGTGCCAGTAGCGTTTCTTACTATGAGCAGTTCTTC. The rearrangement links TRBV28 to TRBJ2-1; perhaps TRBD2 as D (5 bases). The length of the CDR3 is 12 residues. V was cut by 9 bases and J by 8 bases, with 14 bases left in between. Germline loops: CDR1 MDHEN, CDR2 SYDVKM.

This clonotype was detected ten times or more. The chain couples TRBV12-3 or TRBV12-4 to TRBJ1-6; TRBD1 agrees at 10 bases. V was pared by 6 bases and J by 9 bases, with 5 bases of the junction left unmatched. The CDR3 totals 14 residues. CDR3 residues: CASRPTGGSSPLHF. For the CDR3, the DNA is TGTGCCAGCAGACCGACAGGGGGCTCTTCACCCCTCCACTTT.

The chain has TRBV6-2 or TRBV6-3 and TRBJ2-1; 7 nucleotides agree with TRBD2. Trimming at V came to 4 bases and at J to 11 bases, leaving 14 bases not matched to a gene. CDR1 is MNHEY, CDR2 SVGEGT, per germline. The CDR3 totals 15 residues. The CDR3 here is CASSSTSRGSNQQFF. For the CDR3, the DNA is TGTGCCAGCAGTTCGACATCTCGCGGGAGTAATCAGCAGTTCTTC.

This clonotype has at least ten counts. This chain links TRBV12-3 or TRBV12-4 with TRBJ2-7; the D gene is possibly TRBD2 (5 bases). The CDR3 loop spans 12 amino acids. V dropped 7 bases and J dropped 4 bases, with 11 bases sitting between them. The CDR3 DNA sequence: TGTGCCAGCACCCGTTCGGGGTACGAGCAGTACTTC. Residues: CASTRSGYEQYF.

This clonotype occurred a few times. The chain has TRBV7-2 and TRBJ2-7; D not certain. The CDR3 is 15 amino acids. With 7 bases removed from V and 7 bases from J, the gap between germline ends came to 23 bases. Per germline, CDR1 SGHTA and CDR2 FQGNSA. CDR3 residues: CASIPPRPTFREQYF. In DNA form, the CDR3 reads TGTGCCAGCATCCCCCCCCGTCCTACGTTCAGGGAGCAGTACTTC.

The rearrangement uses TRBV12-3 or TRBV12-4 and TRBJ2-7, with a tentative D call TRBD2 (6 bases). This CDR3 spans 14 amino acids. Trimming took off 5 bases at V and 2 bases at J, with 13 bases between the two ends. The CDR3 reads CASSQRGEAYEQYF. The CDR3 region has the DNA TGTGCCAGCAGTCAACGCGGGGAGGCCTACGAGCAGTACTTC.

The table lists this clonotype with a few counts. This may stem from a read error, because a much larger clone lies one nucleotide away. The V call is TRBV12-3 or TRBV12-4, the J call TRBJ2-2, with unresolved D. The V and J ends lost 3 bases and 7 bases respectively, with 6 bases between them. The CDR3 is 12 residues long. CDR3 sequence reads: CASSFYIGELFF. DNA of the CDR3: TGTGCCAGCAGTTTTTACATCGGGGAGCTGTTTTTT.

This clonotype was recorded at least ten times. The rearrangement joins TRBV29-1 to TRBJ2-5, with a possible D match to TRBD2 (6 bases). CDR3 length equals 14 residues. V lost 5 bases, J lost 1 base, and 14 bases lay in between. The germline CDR1 and CDR2 sequences are SQVTM and ANQGSEA. CDR3 nucleotide sequence: TGCAGCGTTCGCGGGACTTCCACCCAAGAGACCCAGTACTTC. Translated: CSVRGTSTQETQYF.

The chain has TRBV5-1 and TRBJ1-1, with a possible D match to TRBD1 (5 bases). Germline-derived CDR1 and CDR2 are SGHRS and YFSETQ. This CDR3 region has 14 residues. V lost 7 bases and J 0 bases, leaving 13 bases between the germline ends. The DNA for the CDR3 is TGCGCCAGCGGGCAGGGCCTCATGAACACTGAAGCTTTCTTT. Translating gives CASGQGLMNTEAFF.

This clonotype was seen at least ten times. V usage is TRBV20-1 and J usage is TRBJ1-2; a weak D match, TRBD1 (5 bases). The CDR3 has 13 amino acids. Trimming took 0 bases from V and 6 from J, leaving 11 bases between them. Germline CDR1 DFQATT, CDR2 SNEGSKA (reference sequence). Here the CDR3 DNA reads TGCAGTGCTAGAGACAGGGAGTACGATGGCTACACCTTC. Translated: CSARDREYDGYTF.